This note documents a single TCR beta chain sequence. This clone appeared once. The specificity of this receptor is unknown. Within one base of it there is no much larger clone, and no base qualities were kept. One collaborating source in Seattle enrolled patients while the patients were actively infected and followed the patients over time throughout the course of disease. The collaborating institutions used their own protocols to collect whole blood in K2EDTA tubes. For TCRbeta analysis, collaborators shipped samples as frozen whole blood, isolated PBMCs, or DNA extracted from either of those sample types. Taken from cysteine to phenylalanine, the CDR3 has 13 residues. The DNA shown is the 39-base CDR3, in frame from base 1. As encoded in the germline V gene, CDR1 is SGHVS while CDR2 is FNYEAQ. V and J lose 5 bases and 5 bases, and a span of 12 bases separates them. The data belong to a study of blood T cell repertoires in COVID-19 (TCRdb year 2020). General notes on the study: Samples from collaborators originated in the United States, Italy and Spain and spanned both the acute and convalescent phases of COVID-19. The repertoires were released in a freely available public database intended as a resource for research on the immune response to SARS-CoV-2. Samples were obtained from the ongoing ImmuneRACE study (first 160 participants) and from over a thousand subjects provided by 6 global collaborators. Nearly every sample came with metadata listing a de-identified subject ID, COVID-19 status, age in years and sex. The dataset comprised deeply sampled blood TCRbeta repertoires from subjects exposed to, actively infected with, or recovered from COVID-19. Where available, HLA class I and class II types were taken from metadata supplied by the sample provider and were not determined by assay-based typing. The prospective study material was composed of cDNA or gDNA derived from T cells, B-cell-depleted T cells, or PBMCs.

What the authors observed across the whole study: Clinical and demographic metadata were provided uncurated, with the amount varying by source and participant.

TCRbeta CDR3 regions were amplified from genomic DNA using the immunoSEQ Assay, a bias-controlled multiplex PCR. Under the source paper's analysis protocol: The number of nucleated cells in each sample was estimated from the amplification of reference gene primers within the assay. To quantify the absolute abundance of each unique TCRbeta CDR3 rearrangement, sequence reads were collapsed and filtered. For each sample, productive Simpson clonality was calculated by taking the square root of Simpson's diversity index across productive rearrangements. TCRdb obtained this table from immuneACCESS and retained in-frame rearrangements with V and J assigned. These tables miss some clones; where compared with another copy, unresolved V genes account for less than half of the shortfall, and the remainder is unexplained. V, J and clone size are those of that table, while D and trimming were read from the DNA. The sample has approximately 210,000 clones on record, 85% of them singletons. The ten largest account for around 1% of the sample.

The chain links TRBV7-6 with TRBJ2-5; D gene: possibly TRBD1, on 6 matching bases. The material sequenced was peripheral blood. This receptor was identified in a man in his sixties with COVID-19, enrolled during active disease. The encoded CDR3 is CASSPRGGETQYF. The nucleotide sequence reads as follows: TGTGCCAGCAGCCCAAGAGGGGGTGAGACCCAGTACTTC.